The 15 T cell receptor beta chains given below trace back to one sample, sequenced in a study of beta chain features in type 1 diabetes. Study-level findings and limits: When Type 1 diabetes patients were examined, their TCRB CDR3s proved moderately but significantly shorter in all four CD4+ subsets.

These receptors have no identified antigens. The sequenced template was cDNA made from the entire isolated RNA. Here immunoSEQ multiplex PCR was the method, and the copy in TCRdb shows in-frame clones only, minus some. The table has roughly 260,000 clones, around 21% seen once. Sequenced: naive CD4+ T cells from blood. Receptor source: a woman in her 40s with type 1 diabetes.

The chain recombines TRBV7-2 with TRBJ2-7, with 8 bases lining up with TRBD2. CDR3 size: 16 residues. V lost 1 base and J lost 1; bases outside the gene matches: 6. In germline, CDR1 is SGHTA, CDR2 FQGNSA. The CDR3 protein is CASSLGPPGGSYEQYF. The CDR3 region has the DNA TGTGCCAGCAGCTTAGGACCGCCGGGGGGGTCCTACGAGCAGTACTTC.

The V and J genes are TRBV7-9 and TRBJ1-2; 7 bases align to TRBD1. V gave up 0 bases and J gave up 4 bases; unmatched junction bases: 5. Per the germline V gene, CDR1 is SEHNR and CDR2 is FQNEAQ (reference sequence). The CDR3 runs to 15 residues. For the CDR3, the DNA is TGTGCCAGCAGCTTAGCGACAGGGAGGAGCTATGGCTACACCTTC. It yields the protein CASSLATGRSYGYTF.

This clone turned up a few times. The gene calls are TRBV25-1 and TRBJ2-2, with a possible D match to TRBD1 (6 bases). Germline V lookup: CDR1 MGHDK, CDR2 SYGVNS. V was trimmed by 3 bases and J by 3 bases, leaving 11 bases between them. The CDR3 runs 15 residues. This CDR3 reads CASSEAAGDTGELFF. CDR3 nucleotide sequence: TGTGCCAGCAGTGAGGCTGCAGGGGACACCGGGGAGCTGTTTTTT.

V is TRBV6-6 and J is TRBJ1-5; 8 bases map to TRBD1. This CDR3 has 16 residues. CDR1 and CDR2 (germline): MNHNY, SVGAGI (reference sequence). V shed 6 bases, J shed 4 bases, and the junction held 11 bases outside the gene matches. The CDR3 spells CASSQQGGISNQPQHF. CDR3 coding DNA: TGTGCCAGCAGCCAACAGGGGGGCATTTCGAATCAGCCCCAGCATTTT.

The genes are TRBV23-1 and TRBJ1-4; the D is unclear. TRBV23-1 is annotated as an ORF whose role is uncertain. This CDR3 is 15 amino acids long. The V end was cut by 2 bases, the J end by 8 bases, with 15 bases between. In DNA, the CDR3 is TGCGCCAGCAGTCAACCGAGGTCCCTATGGGAAAAACTGTTTTTT. As protein: CASSQPRSLWEKLFF.

This clone appeared a few times. The gene calls are TRBV18 and TRBJ2-7, with D maybe TRBD2 (5 bases). Trimming shortened V by 5 bases and J by 1 base, and 12 bases separated the two germline ends. Germline V gives CDR1 KGHSH, CDR2 LQKENI. The CDR3 extends over 14 amino acids. The CDR3 coding sequence is TGTGCCAGCTCATGGACCGGGATATCCTACGAGCAGTACTTC. This sequence encodes CASSWTGISYEQYF.

This chain links TRBV5-1 with TRBJ1-2; 7 bases are shared with TRBD1. In germline, CDR1 is SGHRS, CDR2 YFSETQ. The CDR3 covers 16 residues. The trim removed 3 bases at V and 8 bases at J, leaving 16 bases unmatched. This CDR3 reads CASSSSTTGTYGGYTF. CDR3 nucleotides: TGCGCCAGCAGCTCTTCGACGACAGGGACTTATGGCGGCTACACCTTC.

This clone has more than one count but fewer than ten. This chain links TRBV7-2 with TRBJ2-7, with D unclear. The V and J ends lost 1 base and 0 bases respectively, with 13 bases between them. This CDR3 region has 16 residues. Germline loops: CDR1 SGHTA, CDR2 FQGNSA. Here the CDR3 DNA reads TGTGCCAGCAGCTTAGTCCCCCACCTGAGCTCCTACGAGCAGTACTTC. It is translated as CASSLVPHLSSYEQYF.

The V call is TRBV30, the J call TRBJ1-5; no definite D call. There are 14 residues in the CDR3. Looked up from germline, CDR1 is GTSNPN and CDR2 is SVGIG (reference sequence). V was pared by 1 base and J by 5 bases, with 12 bases between. The CDR3 sequence is CAWSAPTVDQPQHF. CDR3 nucleotide sequence: TGTGCCTGGAGTGCCCCAACAGTAGATCAGCCCCAGCATTTT.

The table lists this clone with a few counts. The genes are TRBV2 and TRBJ2-5; possibly TRBD1 for D (6 bases). The CDR3 consists of 15 residues. V was trimmed by 1 base and J by 4 bases, leaving 13 bases between them. Germline-derived CDR1 and CDR2 are SNHLY and FYNNEI. The CDR3 nucleotides read TGTGCCAGCAGTGAAGTGAACAGGGTGGGAGAGACCCAGTACTTC. The encoded protein is CASSEVNRVGETQYF. The variable domain in full, with the rest retrieved from reference TRBV2 and TRBJ2-5, is EPEVTQTPSHQVTQMGQEVILRCVPISNHLYFYWYRQILGQKVEFLVSFYNNEISEKSEIFDDQFSVERPDGSNFTLKIRSTKLEDSAMYFCASSEVNRVGETQYFGPGTRLLVL.

This chain links TRBV7-9 with TRBJ1-1, with D uncertain. Germline CDR1 reads SEHNR; CDR2 reads FQNEAQ (reference sequence). The CDR3 runs 13 residues. The V and J ends lost 1 base and 6 bases respectively, with 9 bases between them. As DNA, the CDR3 is TGTGCCAGCAGCTTAGACTTGCCGGCTGAAGCTTTCTTT. It encodes CASSLDLPAEAFF.

In this sample, this clone turned up a few times. This chain uses TRBV28 with TRBJ2-5, with a tentative D call TRBD1 (5 bases). The CDR3 has 14 amino acids. Germline V gene data show CDR1 as MDHEN and CDR2 as SYDVKM. Trimming shortened V by 5 bases and J by 5 bases, and 15 bases separated the two germline ends. The CDR3: CASSTPGNLETQYF. In DNA, the CDR3 is TGTGCCAGCAGTACCCCAGGGAACCTGGAGACCCAGTACTTC.

This clone was found a few times. This chain joins TRBV5-1 and TRBJ1-1; tentative D call: TRBD1 (5 bases). Between the trimmed V and J ends, which lost 0 bases and 11 bases, there was a span of 11 bases. The CDR3 runs to 12 residues. Germline CDR1 and CDR2: SGHRS and YFSETQ. The CDR3 protein is CASSLGDWRAFF. CDR3 in DNA: TGCGCCAGCAGCTTGGGGGACTGGCGGGCTTTCTTT.

This clone was detected a few times. The chain recombines TRBV5-1 with TRBJ2-1; D is perhaps TRBD2 (6 bases). Germline assignment: CDR1 SGHRS and CDR2 YFSETQ. The CDR3 totals 13 residues. Trimming took 2 bases from V and 6 from J, leaving 9 bases between them. In nucleotides, the CDR3 is TGCGCCAGCAGCTTCCTAGCGATCAATGAGCAGTTCTTC. Translated: CASSFLAINEQFF. Full variable domain (remainder filled in from reference TRBV5-1 and TRBJ2-1): KAGVTQTPRYLIKTRGQQVTLSCSPISGHRSVSWYQQTPGQGLQFLFEYFSETQRNKGNFPGRFSGRQFSNSRSEMNVSTLELGDSALYLCASSFLAINEQFFGPGTRLTVL.

The chain recombines TRBV5-6 with TRBJ1-2, with D possibly matching TRBD1 (6 bases). CDR1 and CDR2 (germline): SGHDT, YYEEEE. The V end lost 1 base, the J end lost 3 bases, and 10 bases lay between the germline ends. The CDR3 is 14 residues long. CDR3 bases: TGTGCCAGCAGCTTGCCAGGGGCCTACTATGGCTACACCTTC. This sequence encodes CASSLPGAYYGYTF.